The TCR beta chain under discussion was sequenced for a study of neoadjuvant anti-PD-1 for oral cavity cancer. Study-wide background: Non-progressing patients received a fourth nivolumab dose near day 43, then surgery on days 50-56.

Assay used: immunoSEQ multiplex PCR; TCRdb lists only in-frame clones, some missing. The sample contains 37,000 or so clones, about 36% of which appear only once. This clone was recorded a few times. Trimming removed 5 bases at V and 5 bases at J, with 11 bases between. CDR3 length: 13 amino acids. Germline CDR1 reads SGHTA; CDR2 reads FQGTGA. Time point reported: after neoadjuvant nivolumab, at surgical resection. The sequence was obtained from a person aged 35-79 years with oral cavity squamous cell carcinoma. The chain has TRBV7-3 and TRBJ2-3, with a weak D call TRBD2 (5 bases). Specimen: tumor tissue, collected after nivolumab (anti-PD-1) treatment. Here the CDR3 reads CASSLESGDTQYF. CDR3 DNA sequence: TGTGCCAGCAGCCTAGAAAGCGGAGATACGCAGTATTTT.